The source of this T cell receptor beta chain is a study of blood T cell repertoires in COVID-19. Method: immunoSEQ multiplex PCR; TCRdb's copy keeps in-frame clones and lacks some. The sample shows about 150,000 clones, around 79% of them seen only once. There are 12 residues in the CDR3. Looked up from germline, CDR1 is MDHEN and CDR2 is SYDVKM. Trimming took off 8 bases at V and 11 bases at J, with 18 bases between the two ends. The TCR comes from an older woman with COVID-19, enrolled during active disease. The chain couples TRBV28 to TRBJ1-1; no firm D call. Sequencing input: peripheral blood. CDR3 nucleotide sequence: TGTGCCAGCCGAGGTCCGTTTGAGAAGGCTTTCTTT. Translation gives CASRGPFEKAFF. The variable domain in full, with the rest retrieved from reference TRBV28 and TRBJ1-1, is DVKVTQSSRYLVKRTGEKVFLECVQDMDHENMFWYRQDPGLGLRLIYFSYDVKMKEKGDIPEGYSVSREKKERFSLILESASTNQTSMYLCASRGPFEKAFFGQGTRLTVV.